This T cell receptor (beta chain) came from a study of blood T cell repertoires in COVID-19 (TCRdb year 2020). Regarding the study in general: Samples from collaborators originated in the United States, Italy and Spain and spanned both the acute and convalescent phases of COVID-19. The prospective study material was composed of cDNA or gDNA derived from T cells, B-cell-depleted T cells, or PBMCs. Subjects who had been exposed to COVID-19, were actively infected with it, or had recovered from it provided the deeply sampled blood TCRbeta repertoires that made up the dataset. A freely available public database, intended as a resource for researchers studying the immune response to SARS-CoV-2, is where the repertoires were released. Samples were obtained from the ongoing ImmuneRACE study (first 160 participants) and from 1,254 subjects provided by 6 global collaborators. A de-identified subject ID, COVID-19 status, age in years and sex were almost always included in the sample metadata. Where available, HLA class I and class II types were taken from metadata supplied by the sample provider and were not determined by assay-based typing.

V loses 0 bases at its end and J loses 10 bases; junction bases beyond the gene matches: 11. The germline V gene (reference sequence) yields LNHNV for CDR1 and YYDKDF for CDR2. The CDR3 sequence holds 17 residues, the cysteine and phenylalanine included. Only the CDR3 DNA stays, 51 bases, in frame from base 1. TCRbeta CDR3 regions were amplified from genomic DNA by means of the immunoSEQ Assay, a bias-controlled multiplex PCR. Processing in the source paper ran as follows. Nucleated cell counts per sample were estimated from amplification of reference gene primers within the assay. To quantify the absolute abundance of each unique TCRbeta CDR3 rearrangement, sequence reads were collapsed and filtered. For each sample, productive Simpson clonality was calculated as the square root of Simpson's diversity index across productive rearrangements. TCRdb holds this immuneACCESS table with in-frame rearrangements only. Some clones are missing; in checked studies, unresolved V genes explain under half, and the rest has no known cause. V and J calls plus clone size are reproduced from that table; the DNA served to infer D and trimming. The sample data list fewer than 70,000 clones, and over 70% of these were observed just once. Approximately 4.9% of the sample lies in the top ten.

Overall results and qualifications from the work: The amount of clinical and demographic metadata varied by source and participant and was provided uncurated.

Collaborating institutions collected whole blood in K2EDTA tubes following their own protocols. Collaborator samples were shipped for TCRbeta analysis as frozen whole blood, isolated PBMCs, or DNA extracted from either sample type. With respect to this clone: Its antigen remains undetermined. Base qualities are not provided; no much larger clone lies one nucleotide away.

This receptor was identified in a human donor in a cohort sampled during active COVID-19. What was sequenced was peripheral blood. This chain is built from TRBV15 and TRBJ2-1; 11 bases in the middle match TRBD2. The nucleotides read TGTGCCACCAGCAGAGATCTCGTGGTAGCGGGAGGGAGCGAGCAGTTCTTC. Protein translation: CATSRDLVVAGGSEQFF.